The 30 T cell receptor beta chains below come from one sample, sequenced in a study of CD8 T cells in Susac syndrome. The authors reverse transcribed about 0.5 to 1 ug RNA with random hexamers. TCRdb independently ran MiXCR on the immunoSEQ multiplex PCR reads; one entry per CDR3 protein. Here the sample spans about 82,000 distinct CDR3 sequences, about 96% being singletons. Sequenced material: CD8+ T cells from PBMCs. The receptors were sampled from a human donor with Susac syndrome.

The chain links TRBV28 to TRBJ2-5; the D gene is possibly TRBD2 (6 bases). This CDR3 region has 11 residues. Germline CDR1 and CDR2: MDHEN and SYDVKM. Trimming removed 7 bases at V and 4 bases at J, with 7 bases between. The CDR3 bases are TGTGCCAGCACCGGGGGAGAGACCCAGTACTTC. Protein sequence: CASTGGETQYF.

The chain combines TRBV7-3 with TRBJ2-7, with 7 bases that match TRBD1. The CDR3 runs 15 residues. Per the germline V gene, CDR1 is SGHTA and CDR2 is FQGTGA. J gave up 3 bases and V 5 bases, and 10 bases lay outside the gene matches. The CDR3 sequence is CASSPAGTAIYEQYF. CDR3 DNA: TGTGCCAGCAGCCCCGCCGGGACAGCGATCTACGAGCAGTACTTC.

The V and J genes are TRBV2 and TRBJ1-2, with D unresolved. This CDR3 spans 14 amino acids. Germline CDR1 SNHLY, CDR2 FYNNEI. V was trimmed by 5 bases and J by 4 bases, leaving 14 bases between them. In nucleotides, the CDR3 is TGTGCCAGCAGTAAGCCGACACGAGTCTATGGCTACACCTTC. Translating it yields CASSKPTRVYGYTF.

Of note for this clonotype: The junction differs from germline at one of its ends, possibly a read error. The J gene is TRBJ2-4, the V gene TRBV7-2; tentative D call: TRBD1 (5 bases). This CDR3 comprises 13 residues. CDR1 SGHTA and CDR2 FQGNSA come from the germline V gene. The CDR3 DNA sequence: TGTGCCAGCAACTTAGTACCAGGGAACATTCAGTACTTC. It translates to CASNLVPGNIQYF. The whole variable domain, remainder taken from reference TRBV7-2 and TRBJ2-4, is GAGVSQSPSNKVTEKGKDVELRCDPISGHTALYWYRQSLGQGLEFLIYFQGNSAPDKSGLPSDRFSAERTGGSVSTLTIQRTQQEDSAVYLCASNLVPGNIQYFGAGTRLSVL.

This clonotype was observed once. The gene calls are TRBV30 and TRBJ1-1; D gene ambiguous. This CDR3 spans 13 amino acids. CDR1 is GTSNPN, CDR2 SVGIG, per germline (reference sequence). Trimming shortened V by 1 base and J by 3 bases, and 9 bases separated the two germline ends. CDR3 loop: CAWSALEDTEAFF. The CDR3, as DNA: TGTGCCTGGAGTGCGTTGGAGGACACTGAAGCTTTCTTT.

The V gene is TRBV11-2, the J gene TRBJ1-2, with 7 bases aligning to TRBD1. The CDR3 is made up of 16 amino acids. V shed 5 bases and J 8 bases; nucleotides not matched to a gene: 17. Germline V CDR1 and CDR2: SGHAT, FQNNGV. CDR3 protein: CASSPRPLTGEGGYTF. CDR3 nucleotide sequence: TGTGCCAGCAGCCCGCGACCACTCACAGGGGAGGGCGGCTACACCTTC.

The chain has TRBV4-3 and TRBJ2-2, with D perhaps matching TRBD1 (5 bases). The CDR3 has 17 residues. V was clipped by 0 bases and J by 2 bases, with 13 bases between them. Germline assignment: CDR1 LGHNA and CDR2 YSLEER. DNA for the CDR3: TGCGCCAGCAGCCAAGATAGGGGCAGGGTCAACACCGGGGAGCTGTTTTTT. Translating gives CASSQDRGRVNTGELFF.

This clonotype appeared a single time. CDR3 sequence: CASHNGGGTEAFF. For the CDR3, the DNA is TGCGCCAGCCACAACGGGGGTGGCACTGAAGCTTTCTTT. This sequence joins TRBV4-1 and TRBJ1-1; D may be TRBD1 (5 bases). The V gene lost 8 bases and the J gene lost 4 bases, with 14 bases spanning the gap. The germline V gene encodes CDR1 MGHRA and CDR2 YSYEKL. The CDR3 runs to 13 residues.

This clonotype showed up just a few times. CDR3 in DNA: TGTGCCAGTGGGTCACCCCTCCACTTT. Its translation is CASGSPLHF. The genes are TRBV19 and TRBJ1-6; D remains unclear. Germline V gives CDR1 LNHDA, CDR2 SQIVND (reference sequence). Deletions cut 8 bases from V and 10 bases from J, with 3 bases between. The CDR3 length is 9 residues. The entire variable domain, with the rest obtained from reference TRBV19 and TRBJ1-6, is as follows: DGGITQSPKYLFRKEGQNVTLSCEQNLNHDAMYWYRQDPGQGLRLIYYSQIVNDFQKGDIAEGYSVSREKKESFPLTVTSAQKNPTAFYLCASGSPLHFGNGTRLTVT.

The chain carries TRBV7-9 and TRBJ2-5; D gene uncertain. This CDR3 is 13 amino acids long. CDR1 and CDR2 from the germline V gene are SEHNR and FQNEAQ (reference sequence). V was clipped by 5 bases and J by 9 bases, with 16 bases between them. The CDR3, as DNA: TGTGCCAGCAGCACAAATCCAGAGCAGTCCCAGTACTTC. Protein product: CASSTNPEQSQYF.

The table lists this clonotype with a count of one. This chain joins TRBV9 and TRBJ2-3; D is perhaps TRBD1 or TRBD2 (5 bases each). The CDR3 runs 15 residues. Germline CDR1 and CDR2: SGDLS and YYNGEE. The V and J ends lost 2 bases and 2 bases respectively, with 12 bases between them. Here the CDR3 reads CASSVVKGTTDTQYF. Written as DNA, the CDR3 is TGTGCCAGCAGCGTCGTTAAGGGGACCACAGATACGCAGTATTTT.

This chain uses TRBV4-3 with TRBJ1-2; a weak D match, TRBD1 (6 bases). This CDR3 is built from 16 residues. The germline CDR1 and CDR2 sequences are LGHNA and YSLEER. The ends were cut back, 1 base at V and 7 bases at J, with 19 bases in the middle. CDR3 nucleotide sequence: TGCGCCAGCAGCCAAGGGGAGGGGGATAGCGTGGGTGGCTACACCTTC. Protein product: CASSQGEGDSVGGYTF.

The V gene is TRBV20-1, the J gene TRBJ1-2; D is unclear. This CDR3 is 12 amino acids long. V shed 6 bases and J shed 0 bases, with 8 bases lying between them. CDR1 and CDR2 (germline): DFQATT, SNEGSKA (reference sequence). The CDR3 region has the DNA TGCAGTGCAATAGGTACTAACTATGGCTACACCTTC. Its protein product is CSAIGTNYGYTF.

This chain links TRBV20-1 with TRBJ2-1; TRBD1 agrees at 8 bases. The CDR3 is made up of 15 amino acids. Germline assignment: CDR1 DFQATT and CDR2 SNEGSKA (reference sequence). J gave up 5 bases and V 6 bases, and 12 bases lay outside the gene matches. The CDR3 spells CSAEPPDRGNNEQFF. CDR3 sequence (DNA): TGCAGTGCCGAGCCTCCTGACAGGGGAAACAATGAGCAGTTCTTC.

The J gene is TRBJ2-5, the V gene TRBV30, with D possibly matching TRBD1 (6 bases). This CDR3 is 14 amino acids long. V lost 0 bases and J 1 base, leaving 9 bases between the germline ends. Germline assignment: CDR1 GTSNPN and CDR2 SVGIG (reference sequence). The CDR3 is CAWSVTGLQETQYF. Written as DNA, the CDR3 is TGTGCCTGGAGTGTCACAGGGCTCCAAGAGACCCAGTACTTC.

The chain links TRBV15 to TRBJ2-7, with TRBD1 matching over 7 bases. Unmatched junction bases numbered 3, after V lost 1 base and J lost 6 bases. The CDR3 has 13 residues. Germline CDR1 is LNHNV and CDR2 is YYDKDF (reference sequence). In DNA form, the CDR3 reads TGTGCCACCAGCAGAGTCCAGGGGGTCGAGCAGTACTTC. This codes for CATSRVQGVEQYF.

The chain's CDR3 is CASRPQGTEAFF. The CDR3 DNA reads as TGTGCCAGCAGACCTCAGGGGACTGAAGCTTTCTTT. V is TRBV9 and J is TRBJ1-1; D perhaps matches TRBD1 (6 bases). The CDR3 has 12 residues. The V gene lost 5 bases and the J gene lost 5 bases, with 10 bases spanning the gap. Germline V lookup: CDR1 SGDLS, CDR2 YYNGEE.

This sequence joins TRBV18 and TRBJ2-1; 7 bases line up with TRBD1. Per germline, CDR1 KGHSH and CDR2 LQKENI. Trimming removed 1 base from V and 2 bases from J; junction bases left unmatched: 2. This CDR3 is built from 15 residues. The CDR3 coding sequence is TGTGCCAGCTCACCACTGACAGGGCCCTACAATGAGCAGTTCTTC. This gives the protein CASSPLTGPYNEQFF. Drawing the rest from reference TRBV18 and TRBJ2-1, the complete variable domain is NAGVMQNPRHLVRRRGQEARLRCSPMKGHSHVYWYRQLPEEGLKFMVYLQKENIIDESGMPKERFSAEFPKEGPSILRIQQVVRGDSAAYFCASSPLTGPYNEQFFGPGTRLTVL.

The chain joins TRBV10-3 to TRBJ2-5; possible D gene TRBD2, 6 bases. V lost 4 bases to trimming and J lost 0 bases, with 6 bases between them. Germline loops: CDR1 ENHRY, CDR2 SYGVKD. The CDR3 contains 13 residues. The CDR3 DNA reads TGTGCCATCAGTGGGGGGGACCAAGAGACCCAGTACTTC. Translated: CAISGGDQETQYF.

The rearrangement uses TRBV27 and TRBJ2-7, with a weak D call TRBD1 (7 bases). The CDR3 spans 15 residues. With 3 bases removed from V and 2 bases from J, the gap between germline ends came to 14 bases. In germline, CDR1 is MNHEY, CDR2 SMNVEV (reference sequence). The CDR3 coding sequence is TGTGCCAGCAGTTTTACAGGGGACTCTGCCTACGAGCAGTACTTC. It codes for CASSFTGDSAYEQYF.

The V gene is TRBV29-1, the J gene TRBJ1-2; the D is unclear. Germline V gene sequence: CDR1 SQVTM, CDR2 ANQGSEA. The CDR3 runs to 10 residues. The V and J ends lost 3 bases and 8 bases respectively, with 7 bases between them. The chain's CDR3 is CSVESEGYTF. DNA of the CDR3: TGCAGCGTTGAGAGCGAGGGCTACACCTTC.

The V and J genes are TRBV20-1 and TRBJ1-2; D unclear. The germline V gene has CDR1 DFQATT and CDR2 SNEGSKA (reference sequence). V gave up 8 bases and J gave up 8 bases, with 15 bases separating them. CDR3 length: 11 residues. CDR3 bases: TGCAGTCAAACCCTGGAGGCCGGCTACACCTTC. Amino acid sequence: CSQTLEAGYTF.

The chain couples TRBV29-1 to TRBJ1-2; tentatively, D is TRBD1 (6 bases). Trimming shortened V by 7 bases and J by 2 bases, and 14 bases separated the two germline ends. The CDR3 runs 13 residues. Germline CDR1 and CDR2: SQVTM and ANQGSEA. CDR3 sequence: CSASGGGNYGYTF. In DNA, the CDR3 is TGCAGCGCCTCGGGAGGGGGAAACTATGGCTACACCTTC.

The chain combines TRBV6-2 or TRBV6-3 with TRBJ1-5; D not certain. CDR3 size: 14 residues. The germline V gene has CDR1 MNHEY and CDR2 SVGEGT. V gave up 5 bases and J gave up 7 bases, with 15 bases separating them. CDR3 region: CASSATLPQQPQHF. The CDR3 DNA is TGTGCCAGCAGTGCGACTCTACCGCAGCAGCCCCAGCATTTT.

This chain connects TRBV5-4 to TRBJ1-1; no firm D call. The germline V gene has CDR1 SGHNT and CDR2 YYREEE (reference sequence). V was shortened by 0 bases and J by 1 base, with 7 bases between the two germline ends. CDR3 length: 14 residues. DNA for the CDR3: TGTGCCAGCAGCTTGGACTGGGCGAACACTGAAGCTTTCTTT. The encoded protein is CASSLDWANTEAFF. Full variable domain (missing parts from reference TRBV5-4 and TRBJ1-1): ETGVTQSPTHLIKTRGQQVTLRCSSQSGHNTVSWYQQALGQGPQFIFQYYREEENGRGNFPPRFSGLQFPNYSSELNVNALELDDSALYLCASSLDWANTEAFFGQGTRLTVV.

V is TRBV27 and J is TRBJ2-5; D not resolved. Between the trimmed V and J ends, which lost 8 bases and 5 bases, there was a span of 9 bases. The CDR3 covers 11 residues. Germline-derived CDR1 and CDR2 are MNHEY and SMNVEV (reference sequence). CDR3 in DNA: TGTGCCAGCCTCGAAGGGGAGACCCAGTACTTC. It is translated as CASLEGETQYF.

In this sample, this clonotype turned up once. The chain has TRBV25-1 and TRBJ1-6; perhaps TRBD1 as D (5 bases). Trimming removed 9 bases from V and 2 bases from J, with 11 bases in between. CDR3 length equals 14 residues. Per the germline V gene, CDR1 is MGHDK and CDR2 is SYGVNS. The CDR3 sequence is CASVGEAYNSPLHF. For the CDR3, the DNA is TGTGCCAGTGTGGGGGAGGCCTATAATTCACCCCTCCACTTT.

The chain recombines TRBV30 with TRBJ2-7; D not resolved. This CDR3 is 12 amino acids long. Trimming removed 0 bases at V and 7 bases at J, with 10 bases between. CDR1 and CDR2 (germline): GTSNPN, SVGIG (reference sequence). Written as DNA, the CDR3 is TGTGCCTGGAGTGTACCATTGGGGGAGCAGTACTTC. Protein: CAWSVPLGEQYF.

CDR3 in amino acids: CASSLRFVAGIYYGYTF. The CDR3 DNA follows: TGTGCCAGCAGCTTACGCTTCGTGGCCGGGATTTACTATGGCTACACCTTC. The chain links TRBV7-2 to TRBJ1-2; D not certain. The V gene's germline CDR1 is SGHTA and CDR2 FQGNSA. Trimming took off 2 bases at V and 3 bases at J, with 19 bases between the two ends. This CDR3 comprises 17 residues.

The J gene is TRBJ2-1, the V gene TRBV5-1, with 10 bases fitting TRBD2. The CDR3 has 17 residues. V gave up 4 bases and J gave up 2 bases; unmatched junction bases: 9. Germline CDR1 reads SGHRS; CDR2 reads YFSETQ. The DNA of the CDR3 is TGCGCCAGCAGCCCTCGAACTAGCGGGGAGGCCTACAATGAGCAGTTCTTC. Protein product: CASSPRTSGEAYNEQFF.